Only a few counts were recorded for the clone carrying this TCR beta chain. The antigen remains unidentified. These data belong to a study of blood T cells in healthy people across ages. The study's findings and limits: Possibly confounding the expanded clonotype changes was the fact that donor CMV status was unknown. Age advanced and TCR beta diversity per million T cells fell, roughly linearly.

The length of the CDR3 is 15 residues. Per the germline V gene, CDR1 is SGHTA and CDR2 is FQGNSA. A second PCR of about 6 to 11 cycles used a sample-barcoded 5' primer and a J-beta primer mix. One entry per CDR3 protein, called by TCRdb with MiXCR from the 5' RACE reads. The sample records 1.5 million to 2 million distinct CDR3 sequences, 49% being singletons. Sample: blood. The chain is built from TRBV7-2 and TRBJ2-5; D is perhaps TRBD1 or TRBD2 (5 bases each). The last part of the DNA fits TRBJ2-7 better; the J call may be wrong. This sequence was found in a woman aged 40 to 49 in good health. CDR3 residues: CASSSTGTPPVEQYF. As DNA, the CDR3 is TGTGCCAGCAGTTCAACCGGGACGCCTCCGGTCGAGCAGTACTTC.